These T cell receptor beta chains were read from a single sample in a study of response to subunit inactivated influenza vaccine. TCRdb ran MiXCR on the RT-PCR reads and lists one entry per CDR3 protein. The sample records approximately 730,000 distinct CDR3 sequences, roughly 14% being singletons. Sequenced material: PBMCs from blood, taken 14 to 15 days before vaccination. These receptors all come from a man aged 50 to 59 who received an inactivated influenza vaccine. Both conserved end residues are part of each CDR3. Each record gives: J gene, clone size, D gene, V gene, CDR3 protein, CDR3 DNA. A D gene is named only where the DNA matches it firmly. The size of a clone is reported for some rows only, either as once, few or many, or as a class for expanded clones.

j_call: TRBJ2-5
clone_size: .
d_call: .
v_call: TRBV28
cdr3_aa: CASSFSLETQYF
cdr3_nt: TGTGCCAGCAGTTTTTCTCTAGAGACCCAGTACTTC

j_call: TRBJ2-6
clone_size: few
d_call: TRBD1
v_call: TRBV20-1
cdr3_aa: CSANRGTSGANVLTF
cdr3_nt: TGCAGTGCAAACAGGGGAACTTCTGGGGCCAACGTCCTGACTTTC

j_call: TRBJ2-1
clone_size: once
d_call: .
v_call: TRBV7-6
cdr3_aa: CASSPARGSGGNEQFF
cdr3_nt: TGTGCCAGCAGCCCAGCGCGGGGCTCCGGGGGCAATGAGCAGTTCTTT

j_call: TRBJ1-1
clone_size: few
d_call: .
v_call: TRBV4-3
cdr3_aa: CASSQSQGPGTEAFF
cdr3_nt: TGCGCCAGCAGCCAATCCCAAGGGCCGGGAACTGAAGCTTTCTTT

j_call: TRBJ1-2
clone_size: few
d_call: .
v_call: TRBV6-1
cdr3_aa: CASSPGAPNYGYTF
cdr3_nt: TGTGCCAGCAGTCCAGGGGCCCCTAACTATGGCTACACCTTC

j_call: TRBJ2-7
clone_size: .
d_call: .
v_call: TRBV28
cdr3_aa: CASSLFGTPGYEQYF
cdr3_nt: TGTGCCAGCAGTTTATTCGGGACACCGGGCTACGAGCAGTACTTC

j_call: TRBJ2-3
clone_size: few
d_call: .
v_call: TRBV5-1
cdr3_aa: CASSLTGIPDTQYF
cdr3_nt: TGCGCCAGCAGCTTAACAGGGATCCCAGATACGCAGTATTTT

j_call: TRBJ1-1
clone_size: few
d_call: TRBD1
v_call: TRBV7-9
cdr3_aa: CASSNQGAPEAFF
cdr3_nt: TGTGCCAGCAGCAATCAGGGGGCTCCTGAAGCTTTCTTT

j_call: TRBJ2-3
clone_size: few
d_call: .
v_call: TRBV7-2
cdr3_aa: CASSLGQSSDTQYF
cdr3_nt: TGTGCCAGCAGCTTAGGACAGAGCTCAGATACGCAGTATTTT

j_call: TRBJ2-7
clone_size: few
d_call: .
v_call: TRBV20-1
cdr3_aa: CSARWRRGTPLYEQYF
cdr3_nt: TGCAGTGCTAGGTGGCGTCGCGGGACACCTCTCTACGAGCAGTACTTC

j_call: TRBJ2-7
clone_size: .
d_call: TRBD2
v_call: TRBV20-1
cdr3_aa: CSARDSSGRYEQYF
cdr3_nt: TGCAGTGCTAGAGATTCTAGCGGGCGCTACGAGCAGTACTTC

j_call: TRBJ2-7
clone_size: .
d_call: TRBD2
v_call: TRBV7-6
cdr3_aa: CASSPGTSGAGGEQYF
cdr3_nt: TGTGCCAGCAGCCCGGGGACTAGCGGAGCCGGGGGGGAGCAGTACTTC

j_call: TRBJ1-3
clone_size: .
d_call: .
v_call: TRBV20-1
cdr3_aa: CSVKGGHGNTIYF
cdr3_nt: TGCAGTGTCAAGGGGGGGCACGGGAACACCATATATTTT

j_call: TRBJ2-3
clone_size: .
d_call: TRBD2
v_call: TRBV3-1
cdr3_aa: CASSQEGTSFYF
cdr3_nt: TGTGCCAGCAGCCAAGAGGGGACTAGCTTCTATTTT

j_call: TRBJ2-7
clone_size: .
d_call: .
v_call: TRBV25-1
cdr3_aa: CASSDTRDSKQYF
cdr3_nt: TGTGCCAGCAGCGACACCCGGGACTCCAAGCAGTACTTC

j_call: TRBJ2-5
clone_size: few
d_call: TRBD2
v_call: TRBV3-1
cdr3_aa: CASSHVGLADETQYF
cdr3_nt: TGTGCCAGCAGCCACGTTGGACTAGCCGACGAGACCCAGTACTTC

j_call: TRBJ2-2
clone_size: .
d_call: .
v_call: TRBV5-5
cdr3_aa: CASTERAEGGELFF
cdr3_nt: TGTGCCAGCACCGAAAGGGCAGAAGGCGGGGAGCTGTTTTTT

j_call: TRBJ2-7
clone_size: .
d_call: TRBD1
v_call: TRBV28
cdr3_aa: CASSLLRQGQQYF
cdr3_nt: TGTGCCAGCAGTCTCCTCCGACAGGGCCAGCAGTACTTC

j_call: TRBJ2-7
clone_size: .
d_call: .
v_call: TRBV6-1
cdr3_aa: CASSPPGIRNEQYF
cdr3_nt: TGTGCCAGCAGTCCTCCAGGGATTCGGAACGAGCAGTACTTC

j_call: TRBJ2-1
clone_size: few
d_call: .
v_call: TRBV12-3/TRBV12-4
cdr3_aa: CASRDFAGSYNEQFF
cdr3_nt: TGTGCCAGCAGGGATTTTGCAGGATCCTACAATGAGCAGTTCTTC

j_call: TRBJ1-4
clone_size: .
d_call: .
v_call: TRBV3-1
cdr3_aa: CASSHRREKLFF
cdr3_nt: TGTGCCAGCAGCCACCGGAGAGAAAAACTGTTTTTT

j_call: TRBJ2-1
clone_size: .
d_call: .
v_call: TRBV7-2
cdr3_aa: CASTPLWAGPYNEQFF
cdr3_nt: TGTGCCAGCACCCCTCTATGGGCAGGGCCCTACAATGAGCAGTTCTTC

j_call: TRBJ2-7
clone_size: .
d_call: TRBD1
v_call: TRBV12-3/TRBV12-4
cdr3_aa: CASSLGSGGAEQYF
cdr3_nt: TGTGCCAGCAGTTTAGGATCAGGGGGCGCCGAGCAGTACTTC

j_call: TRBJ2-7
clone_size: few
d_call: TRBD2
v_call: TRBV25-1
cdr3_aa: CASSERRSGRAGEQYF
cdr3_nt: TGTGCCAGCAGTGAACGACGTAGCGGGAGGGCCGGGGAGCAGTACTTC

j_call: TRBJ2-1
clone_size: .
d_call: .
v_call: TRBV20-1
cdr3_aa: CSARDWTDPTRNEQFF
cdr3_nt: TGCAGTGCTAGAGATTGGACGGACCCTACAAGGAATGAGCAGTTCTTC

j_call: TRBJ1-3
clone_size: .
d_call: .
v_call: TRBV20-1
cdr3_aa: CSASGGRGISGNTIYF
cdr3_nt: TGCAGTGCTAGTGGCGGGCGGGGAATTTCTGGAAACACCATATATTTT

j_call: TRBJ2-5
clone_size: .
d_call: .
v_call: TRBV9
cdr3_aa: CASSVARGVETQYF
cdr3_nt: TGTGCCAGCAGCGTAGCCAGGGGCGTTGAGACCCAGTACTTC